The clone carrying this TCR beta chain was recorded a few times. The entry originates in a study of blood T cell repertoires in COVID-19. The germline CDR1 and CDR2 sequences are KGHSH and LQKENI. The length of the CDR3 is 13 residues. The V end was cut by 0 bases, the J end by 7 bases, with 6 bases between. Generated by immunoSEQ multiplex PCR, the TCRdb table keeps only in-frame clones and is missing some. The data show almost 200,000 clones, 89% seen once. All enrollees were roughly 18 to 95 years old and from approximately 25 US areas. The study counted Cohort 3 donors as recovered given two negative PCRs, clearance, or symptom resolution.

This chain links TRBV18 with TRBJ1-4; the D is unclear. The material sequenced was PBMCs or T cells enriched from blood (not recorded which). This sequence was found in a woman aged 18 to 35 who had recovered from COVID-19. CDR3 region: CASSPPTREKLFF. The CDR3 nucleotides are TGTGCCAGCTCACCACCAACTCGTGAAAAACTGTTTTTT. The full variable domain, its missing parts supplied by reference TRBV18 and TRBJ1-4, is NAGVMQNPRHLVRRRGQEARLRCSPMKGHSHVYWYRQLPEEGLKFMVYLQKENIIDESGMPKERFSAEFPKEGPSILRIQQVVRGDSAAYFCASSPPTREKLFFGSGTQLSVL.